The 6 T cell receptor beta chains below come from one sample, sequenced in a study of cytomegalovirus exposure and HLA in healthy donors. PCR used 60 Vbeta primers and 13 Jbeta primers. Repertoires were generated with immunoSEQ multiplex PCR, while TCRdb's copy carries only in-frame clones and drops some. The sample lists approximately 160,000 clones, about 81% occurring once. Sequencing input: PBMCs. All receptors come from a woman between 18 and 30 years old in good health and CMV-seronegative.

This chain links TRBV25-1 with TRBJ2-1; 10 bases map to TRBD1. The junction had 8 bases not matched to a gene; V was cut back by 4 bases and J by 8 bases. CDR1 MGHDK and CDR2 SYGVNS come from the germline V gene. This CDR3 contains 15 residues. The CDR3 sequence: CASSARQGARDEQFF. DNA for the CDR3: TGTGCCAGCAGTGCCCGACAGGGGGCGCGGGATGAGCAGTTCTTC.

V usage is TRBV7-8 and J usage is TRBJ2-3; 12 nucleotides match TRBD1. The V and J ends lost 5 bases and 1 base, in that order; junction bases with no gene match: 22. Germline V lookup: CDR1 SGHVS, CDR2 FQNEAQ. The CDR3 has 22 amino acids. As DNA, the CDR3 is TGTGCCAGCAGCCCATATGGGGGGGACAGGGGGCCCAAGGCGGGAGGCACAGATACGCAGTATTTT. Its protein product is CASSPYGGDRGPKAGGTDTQYF.

The chain is built from TRBV4-2 and TRBJ1-5; D gene ambiguous. Trimming removed 4 bases from V and 3 bases from J, with 25 bases in between. Germline loops: CDR1 LGHNA, CDR2 YNFKEQ. The CDR3 is made up of 19 amino acids. Here the CDR3 reads CASSPPRPGPRADNQPQHF. The DNA of the CDR3 is TGTGCCAGCAGCCCTCCCCGTCCGGGTCCGCGGGCAGACAATCAGCCCCAGCATTTT.

The genes are TRBV5-1 and TRBJ2-2; the match to TRBD1 covers 7 bases. Trimming at V came to 4 bases and at J to 7 bases, leaving 16 bases not matched to a gene. Germline CDR1 SGHRS, CDR2 YFSETQ. The CDR3 totals 17 residues. The CDR3 spells CASSGARQGGHYGELFF. CDR3 DNA sequence: TGCGCCAGCAGCGGGGCCCGACAGGGCGGTCATTACGGGGAGCTGTTTTTT. Full variable domain (remainder filled in from reference TRBV5-1 and TRBJ2-2): KAGVTQTPRYLIKTRGQQVTLSCSPISGHRSVSWYQQTPGQGLQFLFEYFSETQRNKGNFPGRFSGRQFSNSRSEMNVSTLELGDSALYLCASSGARQGGHYGELFFGEGSRLTVL.

The chain links TRBV6-1 to TRBJ2-3; 9 positions match TRBD1. CDR3 length equals 15 residues. The junction had 7 bases not matched to a gene; V was cut back by 6 bases and J by 3 bases. CDR1 is MNHNS and CDR2 is SASEGT in the germline V gene. CDR3 residues: CASRHRDRVTDTQYF. Written as DNA, the CDR3 is TGTGCCAGCAGGCACCGGGACAGGGTTACAGATACGCAGTATTTT.

The CDR3 spells CASSRTSTSSYNEQFF. DNA for the CDR3: TGTGCCAGCAGCCGGACTAGCACTAGCTCCTACAATGAGCAGTTCTTC. The V gene is TRBV7-9, the J gene TRBJ2-1; 8 bases match TRBD2. The CDR3 totals 16 residues. V was pared by 5 bases and J by 0 bases, with 6 bases of the junction left unmatched. CDR1 and CDR2 from the germline V gene are SEHNR and FQNEAQ (reference sequence). The variable domain in full, with the rest retrieved from reference TRBV7-9 and TRBJ2-1, is DTGVSQNPRHKITKRGQNVTFRCDPISEHNRLYWYRQTLGQGPEFLTYFQNEAQLEKSRLLSDRFSAERPKGSFSTLEIQRTEQGDSAMYLCASSRTSTSSYNEQFFGPGTRLTVL.